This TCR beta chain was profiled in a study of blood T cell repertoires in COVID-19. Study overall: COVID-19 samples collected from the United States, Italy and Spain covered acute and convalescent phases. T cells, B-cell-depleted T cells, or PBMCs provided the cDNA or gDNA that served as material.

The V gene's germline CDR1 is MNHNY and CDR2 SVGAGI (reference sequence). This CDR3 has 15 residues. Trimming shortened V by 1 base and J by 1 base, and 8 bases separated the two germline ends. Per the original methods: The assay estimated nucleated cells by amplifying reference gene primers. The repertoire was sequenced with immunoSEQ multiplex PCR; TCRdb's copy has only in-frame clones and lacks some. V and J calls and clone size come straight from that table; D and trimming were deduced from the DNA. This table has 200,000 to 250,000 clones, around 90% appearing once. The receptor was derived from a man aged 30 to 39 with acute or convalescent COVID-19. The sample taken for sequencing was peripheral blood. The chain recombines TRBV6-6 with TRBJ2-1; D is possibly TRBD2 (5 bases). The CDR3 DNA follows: TGTGCCAGCAGTTACTTCCGGGGATCCTACAATGAGCAGTTCTTC. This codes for CASSYFRGSYNEQFF.